These 21 T cell receptor beta chains originate from one sample sequenced in a study of blood T cells in healthy people across ages. Primers used in a second PCR of roughly 7 to 12 cycles were a sample-barcoded 5' primer and a J-beta primer mix. TCRdb recomputed calls from the 5' RACE reads with MiXCR, one row per CDR3 protein. The profile shows 800,000 to 1,000,000 distinct CDR3 sequences, about 48% of them singletons. Sample: blood. Every receptor here comes from a man under 40 in good health.

This clonotype was observed many times. The V gene is TRBV29-1, the J gene TRBJ2-5; perhaps D is TRBD1 or TRBD2 (5 bases each). Germline values: CDR1 SQVTM, CDR2 ANQGSEA. Trimming stripped 3 bases from V and 2 bases from J, with 10 bases between. The CDR3 contains 13 residues. This chain's CDR3 is CSVDGDGQETQYF. The CDR3 DNA is TGCAGCGTTGATGGGGACGGGCAAGAGACCCAGTACTTC.

The chain's CDR3 is CASSQRLALGTDTQYF. The CDR3 DNA sequence: TGCGCCAGCAGCCAAAGGTTAGCGTTGGGCACAGATACGCAGTATTTT. The rearrangement uses TRBV4-1 and TRBJ2-3; D is possibly TRBD2 (5 bases). Trimming took 2 bases from V and 1 from J, leaving 13 bases between them. The CDR3 contains 16 residues. Germline values: CDR1 MGHRA, CDR2 YSYEKL.

This clonotype was seen only a few times. The chain couples TRBV28 to TRBJ2-5; 11 bases are shared with TRBD2. The CDR3 has 16 amino acids. Trimming at V came to 3 bases and at J to 5 bases, leaving 8 bases not matched to a gene. Germline CDR1 is MDHEN and CDR2 is SYDVKM. The CDR3 loop reads CASSFLNRLAGETQYF. The CDR3 DNA reads as TGTGCCAGCAGTTTCCTCAATCGACTAGCGGGGGAGACCCAGTACTTC.

The rearrangement uses TRBV28 and TRBJ1-6; no definite D call. The CDR3 length is 15 residues. The germline V and J ends were trimmed by 2 bases and 6 bases, with 11 bases remaining between them. Germline values: CDR1 MDHEN, CDR2 SYDVKM. The CDR3 sequence: CASSLRVRVNSPLHF. The CDR3 coding sequence is TGTGCCAGCAGTTTAAGGGTCCGGGTTAATTCACCCCTCCACTTT.

The V gene is TRBV5-1, the J gene TRBJ1-5; D is perhaps TRBD1 (5 bases). The V gene lost 0 bases and the J gene lost 5 bases, with 9 bases spanning the gap. Germline V gene lookup returns CDR1 SGHRS and CDR2 YFSETQ. This CDR3 has 14 amino acids. CDR3 DNA: TGCGCCAGCAGCTTGGGCAGGGCCGATCAGCCCCAGCATTTT. It encodes CASSLGRADQPQHF.

The rearrangement links TRBV7-2 to TRBJ1-2, with TRBD1 as a possible D gene (5 bases). Looked up from germline, CDR1 is SGHTA and CDR2 is FQGNSA. CDR3 length: 16 residues. V was pared by 4 bases and J by 6 bases, with 21 bases between. CDR3 residues: CASSSRRGRDSNGYTF. CDR3 nucleotides: TGTGCCAGCAGCTCACGTCGGGGCAGAGATAGTAATGGCTACACCTTC.

The gene calls are TRBV5-5 and TRBJ1-2; 7 bases are a match to TRBD1. Germline V gene data show CDR1 as SGHKS and CDR2 as YYEKEE (reference sequence). V was clipped by 0 bases and J by 0 bases; unmatched bases: 11. CDR3 length: 18 residues. CDR3 loop: CASSLGGGGGRTNYGYTF. CDR3 bases: TGTGCCAGCAGCTTGGGAGGGGGCGGCGGCCGGACTAACTATGGCTACACCTTC.

This sequence joins TRBV24-1 and TRBJ2-3; D gene uncertain. The CDR3 has 15 residues. With 0 bases removed from V and 0 bases from J, the gap between germline ends came to 6 bases. The germline V gene encodes CDR1 KGHDR and CDR2 SFDVKD. CDR3 loop: CATSDLDSSTDTQYF. The CDR3 DNA reads as TGTGCCACCAGTGATTTGGACTCTAGCACAGATACGCAGTATTTT.

This sequence joins TRBV27 and TRBJ2-3; 8 bases align to TRBD1. This CDR3 is built from 18 residues. The junction had 14 bases not matched to a gene; V was cut back by 6 bases and J by 0 bases. Germline CDR1 MNHEY, CDR2 SMNVEV (reference sequence). The chain's CDR3 is CASREDRGDVNSTDTQYF. Written as DNA, the CDR3 is TGTGCCAGCAGGGAAGACAGGGGCGATGTCAATAGCACAGATACGCAGTATTTT.

There are a few counts of this clonotype. The J gene is TRBJ2-7, the V gene TRBV24-1; D is perhaps TRBD1 or TRBD2 (6 bases each). The ends were cut back, 2 bases at V and 2 bases at J, with 15 bases in the middle. The CDR3 spans 16 residues. The germline gives CDR1 KGHDR, CDR2 SFDVKD. CDR3 coding DNA: TGTGCCACCAGTGATTCAGGAGGGGCAGGGGCCTACGAGCAGTACTTC. Translated: CATSDSGGAGAYEQYF.

J is TRBJ2-4 and V is TRBV20-1; D may be TRBD1 (6 bases). This CDR3 comprises 14 residues. V gave up 5 bases and J gave up 1 base, with 12 bases separating them. Germline CDR1 DFQATT, CDR2 SNEGSKA (reference sequence). CDR3 nucleotides: TGCAGTGCTGCCCTGGGGGCGGCCAAAAACATTCAGTACTTC. It is translated as CSAALGAAKNIQYF.

The gene calls are TRBV9 and TRBJ2-4; TRBD2 aligns across 7 bases. The CDR3 loop spans 15 amino acids. V shed 0 bases, J shed 8 bases, and the junction held 8 bases outside the gene matches. Germline assignment: CDR1 SGDLS and CDR2 YYNGEE. Here the CDR3 DNA reads TGTGCCAGCAGCGTAGACGGGATCCGGGAGGACATTCAGTACTTC. Amino acids: CASSVDGIREDIQYF.

The chain recombines TRBV7-2 with TRBJ2-7; D is perhaps TRBD2 (6 bases). The CDR3 consists of 15 residues. V shed 2 bases and J shed 5 bases, with 16 bases lying between them. CDR1 is SGHTA, CDR2 FQGNSA, per germline. CDR3 coding DNA: TGTGCCAGCAGCTTACGGGCGGGGAGGAGCGACGAGCAGTACTTC. Residues: CASSLRAGRSDEQYF. The whole variable domain, filled in from reference TRBV7-2 and TRBJ2-7, reads GAGVSQSPSNKVTEKGKDVELRCDPISGHTALYWYRQSLGQGLEFLIYFQGNSAPDKSGLPSDRFSAERTGGSVSTLTIQRTQQEDSAVYLCASSLRAGRSDEQYFGPGTRLTVT.

This clonotype was found a few times. V and J are TRBV12-3 or TRBV12-4 and TRBJ2-3, with 10 bases aligning to TRBD2. Unmatched junction bases numbered 4, after V lost 6 bases and J lost 1 base. CDR3 length: 15 amino acids. The CDR3 sequence is CASRTGTSGTDTQYF. CDR3 DNA sequence: TGTGCCAGCAGAACCGGGACTAGCGGCACAGATACGCAGTATTTT.

In this sample, this clonotype turned up a few times. J is TRBJ2-1 and V is TRBV7-2, with 7 bases that match TRBD1. Looked up from germline, CDR1 is SGHTA and CDR2 is FQGNSA. V lost 5 bases to trimming and J lost 4 bases; unmatched junction nucleotides: 5. The CDR3 runs 14 residues. The CDR3 sequence is CASSTGTVYNEQFF. The CDR3 region has the DNA TGTGCCAGCAGCACCGGGACAGTATACAATGAGCAGTTCTTC.

Notes on this clonotype: The junction departs from germline at one end; a sequencing error may be responsible. J is TRBJ2-4 and V is TRBV11-2, with TRBD2 matching 9 bases. This CDR3 has 14 amino acids. Germline lookup yields CDR1 SGHAT and CDR2 FQNNGV. CDR3 coding DNA: TGTGCCAGCGGCTTAGCGGGGGCCAAAAACATTCAGTATTTC. It is translated as CASGLAGAKNIQYF.

This rearrangement joins TRBV28 to TRBJ2-7, with D uncertain. The CDR3 has 14 residues. V lost 6 bases to trimming and J lost 2 bases, with 14 bases between them. The germline CDR1 and CDR2 sequences are MDHEN and SYDVKM. The CDR3 bases are TGTGCCAGCAGGACCGGACGTGGGGCCTACGAGCAGTACTTC. Its protein product is CASRTGRGAYEQYF.

This clonotype was observed a handful of times. The chain couples TRBV20-1 to TRBJ1-5, with D possibly being TRBD1 (6 bases). Trimming cost V 5 bases and J 3 bases, with 11 bases left between them. Germline lookup yields CDR1 DFQATT and CDR2 SNEGSKA (reference sequence). The CDR3 is made up of 13 amino acids. CDR3 nucleotides: TGCAGTGCTGAACAGGGATTCAATCAGCCCCAGCATTTT. Residues: CSAEQGFNQPQHF.

This rearrangement joins TRBV6-2 or TRBV6-3 to TRBJ2-7; possibly TRBD1 or TRBD2 for D (5 bases each). The germline CDR1 and CDR2 sequences are MNHEY and SVGEGT. With 4 bases removed from V and 3 bases from J, the gap between germline ends came to 16 bases. The CDR3 loop spans 15 amino acids. This CDR3 is CASSSGWGNNYEQYF. Here the CDR3 DNA reads TGTGCCAGCAGTTCGGGTTGGGGGAACAACTACGAGCAGTACTTC.

This clonotype was seen once. The rearrangement joins TRBV7-2 to TRBJ2-4, with 7 bases aligning to TRBD1. J was trimmed by 9 bases and V by 1 base; bases with no gene match: 6. The CDR3 has 14 amino acids. The germline V gene encodes CDR1 SGHTA and CDR2 FQGNSA. CDR3 amino acids: CASSLDRGSGIQYF. DNA of the CDR3: TGTGCCAGCAGCTTAGACAGGGGAAGCGGCATTCAGTACTTC.

CDR3 region: CASSYLPSGGLDEQFF. CDR3 nucleotide sequence: TGTGCCAGCAGCTATCTTCCCAGCGGGGGGTTAGATGAGCAGTTCTTC. This chain connects TRBV11-2 to TRBJ2-1; TRBD2 matches at 9 bases. From germline, CDR1 is SGHAT and CDR2 FQNNGV. This CDR3 comprises 16 residues. Losses at the gene ends were 4 bases for V and 8 bases for J; bases not matched to a gene: 12.